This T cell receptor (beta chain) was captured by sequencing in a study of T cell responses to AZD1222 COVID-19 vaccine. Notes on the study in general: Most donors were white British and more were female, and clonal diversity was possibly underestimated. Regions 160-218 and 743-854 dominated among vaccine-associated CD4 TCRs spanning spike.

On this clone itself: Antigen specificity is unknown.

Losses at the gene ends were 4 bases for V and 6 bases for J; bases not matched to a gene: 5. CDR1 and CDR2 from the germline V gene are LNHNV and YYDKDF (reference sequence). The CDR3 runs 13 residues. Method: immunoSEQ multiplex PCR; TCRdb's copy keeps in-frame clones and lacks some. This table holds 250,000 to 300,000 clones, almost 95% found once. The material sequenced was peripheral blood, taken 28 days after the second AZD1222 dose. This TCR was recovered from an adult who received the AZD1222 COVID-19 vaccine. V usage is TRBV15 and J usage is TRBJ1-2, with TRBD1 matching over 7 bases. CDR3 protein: CATSTQGGDGYTF. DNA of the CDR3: TGTGCCACCAGCACCCAGGGGGGTGATGGCTACACCTTC.